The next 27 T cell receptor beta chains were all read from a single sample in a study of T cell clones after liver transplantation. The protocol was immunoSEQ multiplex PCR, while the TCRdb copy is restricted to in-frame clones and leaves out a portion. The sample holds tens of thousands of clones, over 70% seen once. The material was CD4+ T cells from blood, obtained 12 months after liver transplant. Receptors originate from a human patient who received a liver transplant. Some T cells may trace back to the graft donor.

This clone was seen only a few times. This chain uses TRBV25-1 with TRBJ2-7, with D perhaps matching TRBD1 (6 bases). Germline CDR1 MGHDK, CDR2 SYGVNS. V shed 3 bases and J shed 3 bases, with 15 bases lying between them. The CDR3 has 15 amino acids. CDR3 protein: CASSDPPRTVYEQYF. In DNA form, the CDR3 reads TGTGCCAGCAGTGATCCTCCGCGGACAGTCTACGAGCAGTACTTC.

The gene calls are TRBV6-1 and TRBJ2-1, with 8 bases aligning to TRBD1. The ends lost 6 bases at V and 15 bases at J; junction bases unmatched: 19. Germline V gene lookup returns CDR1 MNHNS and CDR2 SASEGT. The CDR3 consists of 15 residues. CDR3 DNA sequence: TGTGCCAGCAGCTATACCGGGACAGGTTCCATGGGGTGGTTCTTC. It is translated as CASSYTGTGSMGWFF.

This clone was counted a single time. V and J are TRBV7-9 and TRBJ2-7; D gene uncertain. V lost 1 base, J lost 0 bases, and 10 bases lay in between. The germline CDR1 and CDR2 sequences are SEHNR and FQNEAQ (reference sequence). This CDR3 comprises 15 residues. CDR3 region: CASSLVAGSSYEQYF. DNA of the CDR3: TGTGCCAGCAGCTTAGTGGCTGGCAGCTCCTACGAGCAGTACTTC.

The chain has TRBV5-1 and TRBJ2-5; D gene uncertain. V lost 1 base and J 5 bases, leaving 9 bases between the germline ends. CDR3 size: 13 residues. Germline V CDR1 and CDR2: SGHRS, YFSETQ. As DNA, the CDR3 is TGCGCCAGCAGCTTGAACGTTGAGGAGACCCAGTACTTC. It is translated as CASSLNVEETQYF.

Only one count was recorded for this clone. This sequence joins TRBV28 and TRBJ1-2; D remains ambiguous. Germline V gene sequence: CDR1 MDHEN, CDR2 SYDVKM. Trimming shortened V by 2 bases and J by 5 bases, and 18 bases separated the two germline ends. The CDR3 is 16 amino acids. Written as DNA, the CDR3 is TGTGCCAGCAGTTTAATCAGTAGAGGAGGAGGGTATGGCTACACCTTC. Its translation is CASSLISRGGGYGYTF.

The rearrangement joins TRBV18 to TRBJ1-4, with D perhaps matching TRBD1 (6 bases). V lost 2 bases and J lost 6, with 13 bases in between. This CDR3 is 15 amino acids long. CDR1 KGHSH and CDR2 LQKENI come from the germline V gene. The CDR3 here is CASSPSAGVYEKLFF. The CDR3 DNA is TGTGCCAGCTCACCATCGGCAGGGGTATATGAAAAACTGTTTTTT.

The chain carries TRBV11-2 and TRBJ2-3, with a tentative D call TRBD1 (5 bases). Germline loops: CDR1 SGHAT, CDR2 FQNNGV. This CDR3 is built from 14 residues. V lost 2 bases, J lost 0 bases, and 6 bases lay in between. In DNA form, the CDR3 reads TGTGCCAGCAGCTTAAGGGGAAGCACAGATACGCAGTATTTT. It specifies CASSLRGSTDTQYF.

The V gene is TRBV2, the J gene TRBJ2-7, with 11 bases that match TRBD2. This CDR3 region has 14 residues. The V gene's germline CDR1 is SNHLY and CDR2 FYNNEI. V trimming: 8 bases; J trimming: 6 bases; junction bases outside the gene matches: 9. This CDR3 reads CASLRSGRALEQYF. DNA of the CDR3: TGTGCCAGCCTTCGTAGCGGGAGGGCCCTCGAGCAGTACTTC.

The CDR3 loop reads CASSSGTSGGNEQFF. DNA of the CDR3: TGTGCCAGCAGTTCCGGGACTAGCGGAGGGAATGAGCAGTTCTTC. The chain uses TRBV6-6 and TRBJ2-1; 11 bases map to TRBD2. CDR3 size: 15 residues. Trimming at V came to 4 bases and at J to 7 bases, leaving 6 bases not matched to a gene. Germline assignment: CDR1 MNHNY and CDR2 SVGAGI (reference sequence).

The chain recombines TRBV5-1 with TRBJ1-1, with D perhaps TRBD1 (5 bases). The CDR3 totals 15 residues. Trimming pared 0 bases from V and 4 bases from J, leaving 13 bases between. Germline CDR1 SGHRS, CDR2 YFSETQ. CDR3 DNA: TGCGCCAGCAGCTTGGGGTTAATGGGGCCCACTGAAGCTTTCTTT. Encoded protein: CASSLGLMGPTEAFF.

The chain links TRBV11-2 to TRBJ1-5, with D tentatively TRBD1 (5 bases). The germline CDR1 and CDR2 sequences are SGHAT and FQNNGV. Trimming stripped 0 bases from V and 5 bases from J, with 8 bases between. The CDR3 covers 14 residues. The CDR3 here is CASSLDRDDQPQHF. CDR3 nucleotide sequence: TGTGCCAGCAGCTTAGACAGGGATGATCAGCCCCAGCATTTT.

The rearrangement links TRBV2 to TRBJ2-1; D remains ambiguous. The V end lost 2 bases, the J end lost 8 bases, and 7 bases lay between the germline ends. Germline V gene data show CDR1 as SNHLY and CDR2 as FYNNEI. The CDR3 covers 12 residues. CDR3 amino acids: CASSESVDEQFF. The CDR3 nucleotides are TGTGCCAGCAGTGAAAGTGTGGATGAGCAGTTCTTC.

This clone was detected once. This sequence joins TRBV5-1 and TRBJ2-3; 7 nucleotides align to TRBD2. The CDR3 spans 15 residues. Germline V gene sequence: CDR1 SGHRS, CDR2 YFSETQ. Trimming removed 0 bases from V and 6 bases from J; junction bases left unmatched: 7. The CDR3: CASSLEVAGADTQYF. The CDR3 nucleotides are TGCGCCAGCAGCTTGGAGGTTGCGGGAGCTGATACGCAGTATTTT.

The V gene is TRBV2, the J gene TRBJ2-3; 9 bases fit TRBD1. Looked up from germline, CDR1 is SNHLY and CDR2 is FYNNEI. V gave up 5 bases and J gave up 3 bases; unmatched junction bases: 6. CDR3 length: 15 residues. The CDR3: CASSTWDRVTDTQYF. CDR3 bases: TGTGCCAGCAGTACATGGGACAGGGTAACAGATACGCAGTATTTT.

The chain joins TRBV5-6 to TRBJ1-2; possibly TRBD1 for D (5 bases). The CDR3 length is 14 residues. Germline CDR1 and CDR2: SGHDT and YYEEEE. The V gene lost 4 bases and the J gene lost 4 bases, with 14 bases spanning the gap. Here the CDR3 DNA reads TGTGCCAGCAGCGGAATCAGGGTTTTCTATGGCTACACCTTC. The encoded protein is CASSGIRVFYGYTF. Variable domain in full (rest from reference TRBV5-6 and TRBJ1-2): DAGVTQSPTHLIKTRGQQVTLRCSPKSGHDTVSWYQQALGQGPQFIFQYYEEEERQRGNFPDRFSGHQFPNYSSELNVNALLLGDSALYLCASSGIRVFYGYTFGSGTRLTVV.

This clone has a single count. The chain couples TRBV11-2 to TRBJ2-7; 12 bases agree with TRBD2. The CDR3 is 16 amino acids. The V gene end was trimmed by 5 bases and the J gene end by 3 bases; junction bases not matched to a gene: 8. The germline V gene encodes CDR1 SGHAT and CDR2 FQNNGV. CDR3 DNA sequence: TGTGCCAGCAGCACACTCGGACTAGCGGGGATCTACGAGCAGTACTTC. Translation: CASSTLGLAGIYEQYF. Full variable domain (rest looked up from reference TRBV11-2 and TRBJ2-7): EAGVAQSPRYKIIEKRQSVAFWCNPISGHATLYWYQQILGQGPKLLIQFQNNGVVDDSQLPKDRFSAERLKGVDSTLKIQPAKLEDSAVYLCASSTLGLAGIYEQYFGPGTRLTVT.

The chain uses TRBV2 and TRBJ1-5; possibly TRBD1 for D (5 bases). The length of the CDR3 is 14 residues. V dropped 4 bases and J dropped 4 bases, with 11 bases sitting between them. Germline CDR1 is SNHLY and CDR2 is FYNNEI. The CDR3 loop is CASSAQGGNQPQHF. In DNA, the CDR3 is TGTGCCAGCAGTGCCCAGGGAGGAAATCAGCCCCAGCATTTT. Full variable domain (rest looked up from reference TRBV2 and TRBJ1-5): EPEVTQTPSHQVTQMGQEVILRCVPISNHLYFYWYRQILGQKVEFLVSFYNNEISEKSEIFDDQFSVERPDGSNFTLKIRSTKLEDSAMYFCASSAQGGNQPQHFGDGTRLSIL.

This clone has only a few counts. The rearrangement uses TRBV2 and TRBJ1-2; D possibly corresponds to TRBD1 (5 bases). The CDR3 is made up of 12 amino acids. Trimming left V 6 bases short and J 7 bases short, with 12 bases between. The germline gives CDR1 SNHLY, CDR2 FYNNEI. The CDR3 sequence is CASRDRGSGYTF. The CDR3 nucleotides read TGTGCCAGCAGGGACCGGGGGTCTGGCTACACCTTC.

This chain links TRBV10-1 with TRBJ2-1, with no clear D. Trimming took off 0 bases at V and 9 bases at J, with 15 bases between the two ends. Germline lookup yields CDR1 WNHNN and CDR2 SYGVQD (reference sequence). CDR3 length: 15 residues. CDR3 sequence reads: CASSESRFWSSEQFF. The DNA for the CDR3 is TGCGCCAGCAGTGAGTCCAGGTTCTGGTCAAGTGAGCAGTTCTTC.

The CDR3 protein is CASSGRVFTDTQYF. The CDR3 nucleotides read TGTGCCAGTAGTGGCAGGGTTTTTACAGATACGCAGTATTTT. V is TRBV19 and J is TRBJ2-3; D is possibly TRBD1 (5 bases). The germline V gene encodes CDR1 LNHDA and CDR2 SQIVND (reference sequence). Deletions cut 5 bases from V and 3 bases from J, with 12 bases between. The CDR3 covers 14 residues.

The CDR3: CASSRWGERLYEQYF. CDR3 nucleotide sequence: TGTGCCAGCAGTCGTTGGGGGGAACGTCTCTACGAGCAGTACTTC. The chain employs TRBV28 and TRBJ2-7; the D gene is possibly TRBD2 (6 bases). The CDR3 extends over 15 amino acids. The ends were cut back, 5 bases at V and 3 bases at J, with 17 bases in the middle. The V gene's germline CDR1 is MDHEN and CDR2 SYDVKM.

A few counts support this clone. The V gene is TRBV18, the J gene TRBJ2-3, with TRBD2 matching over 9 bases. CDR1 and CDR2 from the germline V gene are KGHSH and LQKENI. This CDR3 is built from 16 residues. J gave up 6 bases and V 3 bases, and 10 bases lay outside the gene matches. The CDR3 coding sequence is TGTGCCAGCTCACCGTATACTAGCGGGTCTTCCGATACGCAGTATTTT. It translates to CASSPYTSGSSDTQYF. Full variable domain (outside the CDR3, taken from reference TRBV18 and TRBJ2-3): NAGVMQNPRHLVRRRGQEARLRCSPMKGHSHVYWYRQLPEEGLKFMVYLQKENIIDESGMPKERFSAEFPKEGPSILRIQQVVRGDSAAYFCASSPYTSGSSDTQYFGPGTRLTVL.

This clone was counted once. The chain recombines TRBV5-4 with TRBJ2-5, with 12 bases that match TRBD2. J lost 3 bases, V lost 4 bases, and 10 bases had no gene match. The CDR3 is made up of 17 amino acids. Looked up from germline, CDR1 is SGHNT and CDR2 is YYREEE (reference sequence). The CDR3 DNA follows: TGTGCCAGCAGCCCAGGACTAGCGGGGTTTGGGGAAGAGACCCAGTACTTC. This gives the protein CASSPGLAGFGEETQYF.

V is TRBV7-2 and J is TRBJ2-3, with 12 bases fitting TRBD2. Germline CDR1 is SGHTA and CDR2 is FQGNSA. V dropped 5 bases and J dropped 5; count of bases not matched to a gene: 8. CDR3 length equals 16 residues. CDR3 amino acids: CASSPPGLAGVDTQYF. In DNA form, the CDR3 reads TGTGCCAGCAGCCCCCCGGGACTAGCGGGTGTAGATACGCAGTATTTT.

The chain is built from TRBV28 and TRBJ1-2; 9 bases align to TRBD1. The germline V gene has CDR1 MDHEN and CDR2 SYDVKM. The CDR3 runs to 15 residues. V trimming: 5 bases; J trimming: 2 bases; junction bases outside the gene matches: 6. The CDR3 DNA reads TGTGCCAGCAGTCCTGGGACAGGGAGGAACTATGGCTACACCTTC. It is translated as CASSPGTGRNYGYTF.

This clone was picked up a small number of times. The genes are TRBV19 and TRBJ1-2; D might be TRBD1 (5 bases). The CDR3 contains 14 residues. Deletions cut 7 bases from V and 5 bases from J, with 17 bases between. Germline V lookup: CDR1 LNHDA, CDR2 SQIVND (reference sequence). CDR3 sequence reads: CASKPLMGEYGYTF. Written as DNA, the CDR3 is TGTGCCAGTAAACCTCTGATGGGGGAGTATGGCTACACCTTC.

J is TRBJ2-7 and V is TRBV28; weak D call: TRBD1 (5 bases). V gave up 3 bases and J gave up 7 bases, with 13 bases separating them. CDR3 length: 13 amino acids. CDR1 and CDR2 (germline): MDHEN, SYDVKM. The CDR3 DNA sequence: TGTGCCAGCAGTTTTGGCAGGGTGTGGGAGCAGTACTTC. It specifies CASSFGRVWEQYF.